This T cell receptor beta chain is from a study of Tregs in tolerant kidney transplant recipients. The method was immunoSEQ multiplex PCR; TCRdb's version includes in-frame clones alone and lacks a portion of them. Recorded for this sample: 50,000 to 65,000 clones. This CDR3 is built from 15 residues. Germline V gene lookup returns CDR1 SEHNR and CDR2 FQNEAQ (reference sequence). The V and J ends lost 4 bases and 1 base, in that order; junction bases with no gene match: 4. CD4+CD25+CD127- Tregs, CD4+CD25- non-Tregs, CD4 and CD8 cells were sorted. Turning to this clone: Its antigen is currently unknown. The CDR3 end is not reached by the read, which stops 3 residues before it; the germline J gene fills it in.

Study conclusions and caveats: Antigen-driven expansion was suggested because donor-specific Tregs expanded more than all Tregs in tolerant patients.

The chain combines TRBV7-9 with TRBJ1-3; 7 bases map to TRBD1. This TCR derives from a human donor who received a combined kidney and bone marrow transplant. Sequenced here: CD4+ T cells from blood, sampled before the transplant. CDR3 protein: CASSSTDRSGNTIYF. The DNA read from the CDR3 is TGTGCCAGCAGCTCAACGGACAGGTCTGGAAACACC.